Below, 15 T cell receptor beta chains from the same sample are listed, as sequenced in a study of T cells in Graves' hyperthyroidism and ophthalmopathy. TCR beta CDR3 regions were amplified from RNA. RT-PCR in the first round (using the HTBI primer set) targeted the TCR CDR3. TCRdb redid the calling of the multiplex PCR reads with MiXCR, one entry per CDR3 protein. The sample includes more than 450,000 distinct CDR3 sequences, about 15% of them seen just once. The sample comprised blood. The receptors come from a woman aged 40-49 years with Graves' hyperthyroidism.

This clonotype was counted at least ten times. This chain links TRBV27 with TRBJ2-5; 13 nucleotides match TRBD2. Losses at the gene ends were 5 bases for V and 4 bases for J; bases not matched to a gene: 4. CDR1 is MNHEY and CDR2 is SMNVEV in the germline V gene (reference sequence). The CDR3 length is 15 residues. Written as DNA, the CDR3 is TGTGCCAGCAGTGGTAGACTAGCGGGGGGAGAGACCCAGTACTTC. It yields the protein CASSGRLAGGETQYF.

There are many counts of this clonotype. The V and J genes are TRBV3-1 and TRBJ2-7, with 8 bases matching TRBD2. The CDR3 totals 15 residues. Per the germline V gene, CDR1 is LGHDT and CDR2 is YNNKEL (reference sequence). The ends lost 4 bases at V and 2 bases at J; junction bases unmatched: 7. The CDR3 is CASSLGTSDAYEQYF. The DNA of the CDR3 is TGTGCCAGCAGCCTCGGGACTAGTGACGCCTACGAGCAGTACTTC.

This clonotype was seen ten or more times. The chain is built from TRBV5-1 and TRBJ1-1; 8 bases match TRBD1. CDR1 and CDR2 (germline): SGHRS, YFSETQ. Unmatched junction bases numbered 8, after V lost 3 bases and J lost 4 bases. The CDR3 length is 15 residues. The CDR3 DNA reads as TGCGCCAGCAGCTCCCAAACAGGGGGGAGCACTGAAGCTTTCTTT. Protein sequence: CASSSQTGGSTEAFF.

There are a few counts of this clonotype. The rearrangement links TRBV14 to TRBJ2-1; TRBD1 might be the D (6 bases). CDR3 length: 14 amino acids. In germline, CDR1 is SGHDN, CDR2 FVKESK. The V end lost 3 bases, the J end lost 9 bases, and 15 bases lay between the germline ends. CDR3 sequence (DNA): TGTGCCAGCAGCCAGGAACAGGGAGTTGGTGAGCAGTTCTTC. Its protein is CASSQEQGVGEQFF.

This chain links TRBV18 with TRBJ2-2; no definite D call. The CDR3 is 15 residues long. The germline V gene has CDR1 KGHSH and CDR2 LQKENI. Trimming removed 4 bases from V and 0 bases from J, with 9 bases in between. CDR3 amino acids: CASSLARTNTGELFF. CDR3 nucleotides: TGTGCCAGCTCACTCGCCCGGACGAACACCGGGGAGCTGTTTTTT.

This clonotype was seen many times. Here the CDR3 reads CASSERQNNEKLFF. For the CDR3, the DNA is TGTGCCAGCAGTGAAAGACAGAATAATGAAAAACTGTTTTTT. The V and J genes are TRBV6-1 and TRBJ1-4; the D gene is possibly TRBD1 (5 bases). This CDR3 is built from 14 residues. Germline values: CDR1 MNHNS, CDR2 SASEGT. Trimming stripped 2 bases from V and 4 bases from J, with 8 bases between.

This clonotype was seen more than once but under ten times. V usage is TRBV20-1 and J usage is TRBJ1-4, with TRBD1 matching over 7 bases. CDR3 length: 14 residues. Trimming cost V 0 bases and J 7 bases; bases outside gene matches: 5. CDR1 is DFQATT, CDR2 SNEGSKA, per germline (reference sequence). The CDR3 coding sequence is TGCAGTGCTAGAGACCCGGGACAGCTTGAAAAACTGTTTTTT. It codes for CSARDPGQLEKLFF.

The table lists this clonotype with many counts. This sequence joins TRBV28 and TRBJ1-2; D uncertain. V lost 11 bases, J lost 0 bases, and 16 bases lay in between. Germline V gene sequence: CDR1 MDHEN, CDR2 SYDVKM. CDR3 length: 14 amino acids. The CDR3 loop is CASYWSGANYGYTF. The CDR3 nucleotides are TGTGCCTCTTACTGGTCCGGAGCTAACTATGGCTACACCTTC.

This clonotype was observed at least ten times. This chain uses TRBV12-3 or TRBV12-4 with TRBJ2-2; D gene ambiguous. Trimming left V 5 bases short and J 8 bases short, with 12 bases between. The CDR3 runs 13 residues. The CDR3 loop reads CASSSLSGGELFF. CDR3 in DNA: TGTGCCAGCAGTAGTTTATCAGGAGGGGAGCTGTTTTTT.

This clonotype came up many times. V is TRBV6-1 and J is TRBJ2-5; 11 bases are shared with TRBD2. Germline V gene lookup returns CDR1 MNHNS and CDR2 SASEGT. The CDR3 loop spans 17 amino acids. J gave up 1 base and V 7 bases, and 11 bases lay outside the gene matches. The CDR3 DNA is TGTGCCAGCAATCCGGGACTAGCGGTGAATGGCCAAGAGACCCAGTACTTC. Its translation: CASNPGLAVNGQETQYF.

There are many counts of this clonotype. The V call is TRBV20-1, the J call TRBJ2-7, with D perhaps matching TRBD2 (6 bases). Germline V gives CDR1 DFQATT, CDR2 SNEGSKA (reference sequence). There are 13 residues in the CDR3. Trimming took off 3 bases at V and 4 bases at J, with 13 bases between the two ends. DNA for the CDR3: TGCAGTGCTAGCCCTATGGGACTTTACGAGCAGTACTTC. Protein: CSASPMGLYEQYF.

This clonotype was seen at least ten times. The chain carries TRBV20-1 and TRBJ2-1, with D perhaps assigned TRBD1 or TRBD2 (6 bases each). The CDR3 has 14 amino acids. Looked up from germline, CDR1 is DFQATT and CDR2 is SNEGSKA (reference sequence). The germline V and J ends were trimmed by 3 bases and 2 bases, with 11 bases remaining between them. DNA for the CDR3: TGCAGTGCTAGGTCCGGGGGCCCCTACAATGAGCAGTTCTTC. This codes for CSARSGGPYNEQFF.

There are many counts of this clonotype. This CDR3 reads CSARGAGAYEQYF. The CDR3 coding sequence is TGCAGTGCTAGAGGGGCGGGGGCCTACGAGCAGTACTTC. The chain links TRBV20-1 to TRBJ2-7; 7 bases are shared with TRBD2. This CDR3 is 13 amino acids long. Germline assignment: CDR1 DFQATT and CDR2 SNEGSKA (reference sequence). V shed 1 base, J shed 2 bases, and the junction held 2 bases outside the gene matches.

In regard to this clonotype: This may arise from a read error, as a much more abundant clone is one base away. This chain joins TRBV28 and TRBJ2-5, with D possibly TRBD1 on 6 matching bases. Per germline, CDR1 MDHEN and CDR2 SYDVKM. This CDR3 is 13 amino acids long. The CDR3 DNA sequence: TGTGCCAGCAGTCGAGGGACACAAGAGACCCAGTGCTTC. Protein: CASSRGTQETQCF.

This clonotype was observed a few times. The rearrangement joins TRBV20-1 to TRBJ2-7, with 9 bases that match TRBD2. This CDR3 region has 13 residues. The V gene end was trimmed by 5 bases and the J gene end by 1 base; junction bases not matched to a gene: 3. CDR1 is DFQATT and CDR2 is SNEGSKA in the germline V gene (reference sequence). CDR3 DNA: TGCAGTGCTGTAGCGGGAGAATCCTACGAGCAGTACTTC. Its protein is CSAVAGESYEQYF.